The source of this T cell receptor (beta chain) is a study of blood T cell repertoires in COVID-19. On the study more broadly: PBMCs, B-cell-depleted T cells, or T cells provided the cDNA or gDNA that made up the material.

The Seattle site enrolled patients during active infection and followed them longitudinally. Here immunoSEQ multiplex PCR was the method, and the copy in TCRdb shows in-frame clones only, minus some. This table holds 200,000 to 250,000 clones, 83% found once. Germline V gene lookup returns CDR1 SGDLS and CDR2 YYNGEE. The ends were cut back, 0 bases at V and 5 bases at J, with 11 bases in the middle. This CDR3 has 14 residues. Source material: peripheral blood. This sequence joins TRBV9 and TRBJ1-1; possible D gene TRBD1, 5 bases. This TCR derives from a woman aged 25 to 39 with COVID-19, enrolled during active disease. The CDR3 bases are TGTGCCAGCAGCGTAGGTATGGGGACTACTGAAGCTTTCTTT. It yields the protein CASSVGMGTTEAFF.